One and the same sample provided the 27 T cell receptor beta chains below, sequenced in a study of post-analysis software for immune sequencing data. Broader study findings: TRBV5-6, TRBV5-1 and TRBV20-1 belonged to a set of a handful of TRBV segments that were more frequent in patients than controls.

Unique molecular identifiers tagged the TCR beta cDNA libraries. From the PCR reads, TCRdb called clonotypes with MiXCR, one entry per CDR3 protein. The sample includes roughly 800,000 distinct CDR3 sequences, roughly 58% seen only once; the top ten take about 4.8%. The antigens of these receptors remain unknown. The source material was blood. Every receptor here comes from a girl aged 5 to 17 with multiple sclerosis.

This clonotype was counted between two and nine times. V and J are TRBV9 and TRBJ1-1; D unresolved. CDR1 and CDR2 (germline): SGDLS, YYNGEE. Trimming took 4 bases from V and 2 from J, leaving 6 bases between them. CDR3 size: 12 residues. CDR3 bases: TGTGCCAGCAGCCAACTAAACACTGAAGCTTTCTTT. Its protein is CASSQLNTEAFF. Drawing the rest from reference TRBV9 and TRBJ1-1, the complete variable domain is DSGVTQTPKHLITATGQRVTLRCSPRSGDLSVYWYQQSLDQGLQFLIQYYNGEERAKGNILERFSAQQFPDLHSELNLSSLELGDSALYFCASSQLNTEAFFGQGTRLTVV.

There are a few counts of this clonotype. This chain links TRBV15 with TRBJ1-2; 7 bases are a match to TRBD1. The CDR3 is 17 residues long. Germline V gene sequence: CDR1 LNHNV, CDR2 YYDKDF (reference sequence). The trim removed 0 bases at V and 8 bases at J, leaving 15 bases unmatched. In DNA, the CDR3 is TGTGCCACCAGCAGAGATCTTGCCTCGACAGGGCGAGGAGGCTACACCTTC. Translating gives CATSRDLASTGRGGYTF.

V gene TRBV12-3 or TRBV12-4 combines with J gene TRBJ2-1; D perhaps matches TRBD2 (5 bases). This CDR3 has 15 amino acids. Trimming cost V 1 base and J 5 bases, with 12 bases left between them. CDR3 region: CASSLGQVGNNEQFF. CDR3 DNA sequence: TGTGCCAGCAGTTTAGGCCAGGTCGGGAACAATGAGCAGTTCTTC.

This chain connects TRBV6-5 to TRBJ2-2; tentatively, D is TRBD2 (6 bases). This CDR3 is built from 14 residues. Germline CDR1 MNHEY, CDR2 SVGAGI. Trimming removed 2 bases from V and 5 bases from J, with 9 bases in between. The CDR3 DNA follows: TGTGCCAGCAGTTACACGGGACTTACCGGGGAGCTGTTTTTT. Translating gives CASSYTGLTGELFF.

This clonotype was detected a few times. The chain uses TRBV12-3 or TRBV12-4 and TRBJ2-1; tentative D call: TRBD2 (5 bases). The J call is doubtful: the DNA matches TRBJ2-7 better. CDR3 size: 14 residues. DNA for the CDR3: TGTGCCAGCAGTTTGCGGACTTGGTACAATGAGCAGTACTTC. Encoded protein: CASSLRTWYNEQYF.

CDR3 sequence: CSVHASPRDRDRSTEAFF. The CDR3 DNA sequence: TGCAGCGTTCATGCATCCCCCCGGGACAGGGACCGAAGCACTGAAGCTTTCTTT. The chain has TRBV29-1 and TRBJ1-1; TRBD1 matches at 9 bases. Germline CDR1 reads SQVTM; CDR2 reads ANQGSEA. The V segment lost 5 bases and the J segment 4 bases; nucleotides outside the gene matches: 20. The CDR3 sequence is 18 residues long.

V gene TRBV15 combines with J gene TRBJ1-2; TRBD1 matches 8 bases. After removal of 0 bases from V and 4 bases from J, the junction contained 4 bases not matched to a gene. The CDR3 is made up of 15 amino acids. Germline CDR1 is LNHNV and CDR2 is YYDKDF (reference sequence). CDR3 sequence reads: CATSRDYTGGYGYTF. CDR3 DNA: TGTGCCACCAGCAGAGATTATACAGGGGGCTATGGCTACACCTTC. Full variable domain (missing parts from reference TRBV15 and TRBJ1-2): DAMVIQNPRYQVTQFGKPVTLSCSQTLNHNVMYWYQQKSSQAPKLLFHYYDKDFNNEADTPDNFQSRRPNTSFCFLDIRSPGLGDTAMYLCATSRDYTGGYGYTFGSGTRLTVV.

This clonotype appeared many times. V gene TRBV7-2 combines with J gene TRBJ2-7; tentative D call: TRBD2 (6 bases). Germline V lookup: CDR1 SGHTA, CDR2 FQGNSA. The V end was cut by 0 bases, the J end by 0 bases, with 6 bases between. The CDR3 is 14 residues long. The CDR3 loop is CASSLARGSYEQYF. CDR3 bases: TGTGCCAGCAGCTTAGCGCGGGGCTCCTACGAGCAGTACTTC.

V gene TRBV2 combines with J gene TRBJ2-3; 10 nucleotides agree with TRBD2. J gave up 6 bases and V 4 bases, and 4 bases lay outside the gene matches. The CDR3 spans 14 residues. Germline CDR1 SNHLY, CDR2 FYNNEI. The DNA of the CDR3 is TGTGCCAGCAGTGCTAGCGGGAGAGGGGATACGCAGTATTTT. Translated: CASSASGRGDTQYF.

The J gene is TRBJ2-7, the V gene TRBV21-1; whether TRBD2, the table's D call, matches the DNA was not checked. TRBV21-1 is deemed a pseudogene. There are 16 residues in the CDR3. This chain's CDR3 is CASSHIAGGLYYEQYF. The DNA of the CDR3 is TGTGCCAGCAGCCATATAGCGGGAGGGCTCTACTACGAGCAGTACTTC.

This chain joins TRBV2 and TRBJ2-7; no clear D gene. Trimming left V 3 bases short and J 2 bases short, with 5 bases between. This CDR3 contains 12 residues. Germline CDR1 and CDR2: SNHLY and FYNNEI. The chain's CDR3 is CASSDAAYEQYF. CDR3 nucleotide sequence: TGTGCCAGCAGTGACGCGGCCTACGAGCAGTACTTC.

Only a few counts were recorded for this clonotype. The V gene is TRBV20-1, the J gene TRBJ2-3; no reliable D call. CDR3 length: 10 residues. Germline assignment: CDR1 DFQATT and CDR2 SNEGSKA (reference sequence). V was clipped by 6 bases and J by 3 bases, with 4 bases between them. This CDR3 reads CSAETDTQYF. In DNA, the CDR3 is TGCAGTGCAGAGACAGATACGCAGTATTTT.

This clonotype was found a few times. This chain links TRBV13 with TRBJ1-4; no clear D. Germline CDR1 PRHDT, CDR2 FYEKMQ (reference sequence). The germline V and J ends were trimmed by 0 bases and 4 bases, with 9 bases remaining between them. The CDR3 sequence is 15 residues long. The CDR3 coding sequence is TGTGCCAGCAGCTTAGGCTACGGCAATAATGAAAAACTGTTTTTT. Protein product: CASSLGYGNNEKLFF.

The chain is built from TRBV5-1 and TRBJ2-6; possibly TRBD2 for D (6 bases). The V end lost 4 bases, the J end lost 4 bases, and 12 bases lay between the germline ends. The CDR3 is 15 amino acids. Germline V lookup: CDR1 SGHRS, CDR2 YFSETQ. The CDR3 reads CASSGGGTGANVLTF. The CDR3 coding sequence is TGCGCCAGCAGCGGTGGGGGGACGGGGGCCAACGTCCTGACTTTC.

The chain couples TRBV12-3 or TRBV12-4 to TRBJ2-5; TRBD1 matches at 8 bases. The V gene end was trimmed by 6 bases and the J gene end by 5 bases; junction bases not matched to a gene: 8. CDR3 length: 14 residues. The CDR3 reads CASSPGGAMETQYF. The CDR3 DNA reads TGTGCCAGCAGCCCAGGGGGCGCGATGGAGACCCAGTACTTC.

The CDR3 DNA is TGCAGTGCTATACTGGGACTAGCGGGAGGAGATACGCAGTATTTT. The encoded protein is CSAILGLAGGDTQYF. This rearrangement joins TRBV20-1 to TRBJ2-3; 15 nucleotides line up with TRBD2. CDR3 length equals 15 residues. Per the germline V gene, CDR1 is DFQATT and CDR2 is SNEGSKA (reference sequence). V shed 4 bases and J 5 bases; nucleotides not matched to a gene: 4.

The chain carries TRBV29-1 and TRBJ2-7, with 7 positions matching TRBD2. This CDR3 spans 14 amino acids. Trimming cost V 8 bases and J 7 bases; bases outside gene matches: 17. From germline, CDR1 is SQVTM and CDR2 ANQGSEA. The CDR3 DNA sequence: TGCAGCTTTAGGAGGTCCCTAGCGGTCCGGGAGCAGTACGTC. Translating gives CSFRRSLAVREQYV.

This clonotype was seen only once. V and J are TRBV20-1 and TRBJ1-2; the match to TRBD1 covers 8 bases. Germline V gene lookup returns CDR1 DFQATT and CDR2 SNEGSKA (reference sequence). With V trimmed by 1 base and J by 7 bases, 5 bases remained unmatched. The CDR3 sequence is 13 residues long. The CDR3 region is CSARAGTGTGYTF. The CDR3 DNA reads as TGCAGTGCTAGAGCCGGGACAGGTACTGGCTACACCTTC.

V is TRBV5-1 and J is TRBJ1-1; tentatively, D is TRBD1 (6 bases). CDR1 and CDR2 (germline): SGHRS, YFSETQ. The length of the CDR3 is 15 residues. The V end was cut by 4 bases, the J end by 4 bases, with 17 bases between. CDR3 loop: CASSILGAAATEAFF. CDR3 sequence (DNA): TGCGCCAGCAGCATACTGGGGGCGGCGGCCACTGAAGCTTTCTTT.

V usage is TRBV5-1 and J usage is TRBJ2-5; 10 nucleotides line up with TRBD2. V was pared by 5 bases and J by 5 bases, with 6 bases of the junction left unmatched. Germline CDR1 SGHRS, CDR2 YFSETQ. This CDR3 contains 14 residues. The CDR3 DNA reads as TGCGCCAGCAGAGCTAGCGGGAGAGGGGAGACCCAGTACTTC. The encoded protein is CASRASGRGETQYF.

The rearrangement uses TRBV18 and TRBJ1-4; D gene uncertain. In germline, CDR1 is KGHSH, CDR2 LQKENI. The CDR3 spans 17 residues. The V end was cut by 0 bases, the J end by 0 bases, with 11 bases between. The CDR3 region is CASSPPVGEPTNEKLFF. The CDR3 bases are TGTGCCAGCTCACCACCGGTCGGGGAGCCAACTAATGAAAAACTGTTTTTT.

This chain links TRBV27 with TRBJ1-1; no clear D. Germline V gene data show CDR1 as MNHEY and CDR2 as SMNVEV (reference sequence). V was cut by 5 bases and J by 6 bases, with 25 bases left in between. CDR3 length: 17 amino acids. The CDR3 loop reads CASSPPPALGRRSEAFF. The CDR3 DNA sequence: TGTGCCAGCAGTCCACCCCCCGCGCTGGGTAGGCGCTCTGAAGCTTTCTTT.

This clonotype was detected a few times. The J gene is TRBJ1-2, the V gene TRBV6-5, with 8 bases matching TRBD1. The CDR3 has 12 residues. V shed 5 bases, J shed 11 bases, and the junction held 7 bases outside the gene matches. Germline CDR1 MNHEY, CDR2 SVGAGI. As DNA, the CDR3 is TGTGCCAGCAGTCTAACAGGGGGAGTTTACACCTTC. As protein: CASSLTGGVYTF.

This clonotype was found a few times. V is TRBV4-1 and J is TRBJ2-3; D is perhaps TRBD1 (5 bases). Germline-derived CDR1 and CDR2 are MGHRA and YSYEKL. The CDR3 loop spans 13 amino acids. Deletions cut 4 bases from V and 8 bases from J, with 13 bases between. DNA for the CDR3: TGCGCCAGCAGCCCACAGGCCGCCGGTACGCAGTATTTT. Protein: CASSPQAAGTQYF.

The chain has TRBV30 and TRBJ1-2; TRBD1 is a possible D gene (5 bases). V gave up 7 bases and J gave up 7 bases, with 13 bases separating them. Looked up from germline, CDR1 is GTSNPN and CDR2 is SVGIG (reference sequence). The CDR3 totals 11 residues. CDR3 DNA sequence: TGTGCCTTCTTTAGGGGCAGTGGCTACACCTTC. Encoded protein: CAFFRGSGYTF.

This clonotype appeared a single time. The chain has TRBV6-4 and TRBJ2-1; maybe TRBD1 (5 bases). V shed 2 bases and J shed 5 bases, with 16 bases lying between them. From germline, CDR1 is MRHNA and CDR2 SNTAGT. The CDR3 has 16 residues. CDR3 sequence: CASSDRVRVPNNEQFF. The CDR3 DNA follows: TGTGCCAGCAGTGACCGGGTCAGGGTGCCTAACAATGAGCAGTTCTTC.

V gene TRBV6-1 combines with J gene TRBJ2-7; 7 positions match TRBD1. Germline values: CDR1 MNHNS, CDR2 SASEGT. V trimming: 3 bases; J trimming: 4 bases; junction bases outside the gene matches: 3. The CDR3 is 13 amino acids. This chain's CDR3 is CASSEGQPYEQYF. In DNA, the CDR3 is TGTGCCAGCAGTGAGGGACAGCCATACGAGCAGTACTTC.